These T cell receptor beta chains were read from a single sample in a study of OX40 agonist ivuxolimab in advanced cancers. The table came from immunoSEQ multiplex PCR; TCRdb's copy has only in-frame clones and leaves some out. The sample consists of about 83,000 clones, 84% of them appearing once. The sequenced sample was CD4+ or CD8+ T cells sorted from blood, obtained in a trial of the OX40 agonist ivuxolimab. The receptors originated from an adult with an advanced solid tumor such as melanoma, head and neck, liver or kidney cancer. Both conserved end residues are part of each CDR3. D genes are given only for firm matches. Rows may omit the clone size; those that give it use once, few, many or a size class.

TRBJ2-3	TRBD1	NA	TRBV11-1	CASSIYRGRGSDTQYF	TGTGCCAGCAGCATCTACAGGGGTAGGGGTAGTGATACGCAGTATTTT
TRBJ2-7	TRBD1	NA	TRBV27	CASSNRDRPYEQYF	TGTGCCAGCAGTAACCGGGACAGGCCCTACGAGCAGTACTTC
TRBJ2-7	TRBD2	NA	TRBV29-1	CSVSGTSGPYEQYF	TGCAGCGTCTCGGGGACTAGCGGACCCTACGAGCAGTACTTC
TRBJ2-5	TRBD1	NA	TRBV6-5	CASRETGGKETQYF	TGTGCCAGCAGAGAGACAGGGGGGAAAGAGACCCAGTACTTC
TRBJ2-5	NA	NA	TRBV7-2	CASSSSPQETQYF	TGTGCCAGCAGCTCCAGTCCTCAAGAGACCCAGTACTTC
TRBJ2-1	TRBD2	NA	TRBV6-1	CASSGILAGGYNEQFF	TGTGCCAGCAGTGGGATACTAGCGGGGGGCTACAATGAGCAGTTCTTC
TRBJ1-1	NA	NA	TRBV15	CATSVLRDSKGDTEAFF	TGTGCCACCAGCGTACTCCGGGACTCCAAGGGGGACACTGAAGCTTTCTTT
TRBJ2-3	NA	NA	TRBV19	CACTGAITDTQYF	TGTGCCTGCACGGGGGCGATCACAGATACGCAGTATTTT
TRBJ2-1	TRBD2	NA	TRBV18	CASSRTGTSAYNEQFF	TGTGCCAGCTCGCGTACCGGGACTAGCGCCTACAATGAGCAGTTCTTC
TRBJ2-7	TRBD1	NA	TRBV5-5	CASSLRDREQYF	TGTGCCAGCAGCTTAAGGGACAGGGAGCAGTACTTC
TRBJ2-7	TRBD2	NA	TRBV6-5	CASRTGGSYEQYF	TGTGCCAGCAGGACGGGGGGTTCCTACGAGCAGTACTTC
TRBJ1-2	NA	NA	TRBV12-5	CASGWGTALGYTF	TGTGCTAGTGGTTGGGGGACCGCCCTGGGCTACACCTTC
TRBJ1-2	NA	few	TRBV4-1	CASSQVMDGFYGYTF	TGCGCCAGCAGCCAAGTTATGGACGGATTTTATGGCTACACCTTC
TRBJ1-2	NA	NA	TRBV6-1	CASSDGGGINYGYTF	TGTGCCAGCAGTGATGGGGGAGGGATTAACTATGGCTACACCTTC
TRBJ1-2	NA	NA	TRBV16	CASSQEYRDGYTF	TGTGCCAGCAGCCAGGAGTACAGGGACGGCTACACCTTC
TRBJ2-7	NA	NA	TRBV4-1	CASSVNDYYTSSYEQYF	TGCGCCAGCAGCGTAAACGACTATTACACAAGCTCCTACGAGCAGTACTTC
TRBJ2-7	TRBD1	NA	TRBV4-2	CASSQDRGLYEQYF	TGTGCCAGCAGCCAGGACAGGGGCCTCTACGAGCAGTACTTC
TRBJ1-1	TRBD1	few	TRBV2	CASSATGQNTEAFF	TGTGCCAGCAGTGCGACAGGGCAGAACACTGAAGCTTTCTTT
TRBJ1-2	NA	NA	TRBV2	CASRPGTQPGYTF	TGTGCCAGCAGGCCCGGAACTCAGCCAGGCTACACCTTC
TRBJ2-3	NA	NA	TRBV2	CASGGDTDTQYF	TGTGCCAGCGGGGGCGACACAGATACGCAGTATTTT
TRBJ2-3	NA	NA	TRBV29-1	CSVEGDTQYF	TGCAGCGTTGAGGGAGATACGCAGTATTTT
TRBJ2-7	TRBD1	once	TRBV6-6	CASSRTGDSWAEQYF	TGTGCCAGCAGCCGCACAGGGGATTCATGGGCGGAGCAGTACTTC
TRBJ2-3	TRBD2	NA	TRBV5-8	CASSLRLAGSDTQYF	TGTGCCAGCAGCTTGAGGCTAGCGGGTTCAGATACGCAGTATTTT
TRBJ2-1	NA	NA	TRBV30	CAWSVPLVRRDNEQFF	TGTGCCTGGAGTGTACCCTTAGTTCGACGGGACAATGAGCAGTTCTTC
TRBJ1-3	NA	NA	TRBV30	CAWSPLTGNTIYF	TGTGCCTGGAGTCCCTTAACTGGAAACACCATATATTTT
TRBJ2-2	NA	NA	TRBV5-1	CASSLGRAFGELFF	TGCGCCAGCAGCTTGGGCAGGGCCTTCGGGGAGCTGTTTTTT
TRBJ2-7	NA	NA	TRBV11-3	CASSAGTVVYEQYF	TGTGCCAGCTCCGCCGGGACGGTCGTCTACGAGCAGTACTTC
TRBJ1-2	NA	NA	TRBV2	CASSPGLGYGYTF	TGTGCCAGCAGTCCGGGCCTGGGCTATGGCTACACCTTC
TRBJ1-1	TRBD1	NA	TRBV27	CASSTGGAGGEAFF	TGTGCCAGCAGCACAGGGGGCGCGGGGGGTGAAGCTTTCTTT
TRBJ1-3	NA	NA	TRBV6-5	CASAALPSSGNTIYF	TGTGCCAGCGCTGCGCTGCCGTCCTCTGGGAACACCATATATTTT
TRBJ1-1	TRBD1	NA	TRBV10-3	CAISDSTGGNTEAFF	TGTGCCATCAGCGATAGCACAGGGGGTAATACTGAAGCTTTCTTT
TRBJ1-2	NA	NA	TRBV4-1	CASSPDEVGRGYGYTF	TGCGCCAGCAGCCCAGATGAGGTAGGGCGCGGCTATGGCTACACCTTC
TRBJ1-5	NA	NA	TRBV5-1	CASSLTHQPQHF	TGCGCCAGCAGCTTGACCCATCAGCCCCAGCATTTT